A single sample gave rise to the 27 T cell receptor beta chains below, sequenced in a study of T-cell memory formation after mild COVID-19. One entry per CDR3 protein, called by TCRdb with MiXCR from the 5' RACE reads. The sample has under 200,000 distinct CDR3 sequences; around 10% are singletons. The specimen was PBMCs or a T cell subset sorted from them (not recorded which). These receptors all come from a man aged 18 to 29 who had mild COVID-19 (a few samples of this study predate the infection). Cell type and time point are not known.

The chain recombines TRBV6-5 with TRBJ2-2; D may correspond to TRBD1 or TRBD2 (6 bases each). Germline CDR1 MNHEY, CDR2 SVGAGI. Trimming took 2 bases from V and 4 from J, leaving 20 bases between them. The CDR3 totals 18 residues. The CDR3: CASSYPSRGLSATGELFF. For the CDR3, the DNA is TGTGCCAGCAGTTACCCCAGCAGGGGACTTTCGGCCACCGGGGAGCTGTTTTTT.

This clonotype was observed a handful of times. The chain employs TRBV5-6 and TRBJ1-2; D is unclear. The germline V and J ends were trimmed by 1 base and 0 bases, with 7 bases remaining between them. The CDR3 covers 14 residues. Germline assignment: CDR1 SGHDT and CDR2 YYEEEE. CDR3 in DNA: TGTGCCAGCAGCTTGTTACAGTCTAACTATGGCTACACCTTC. Protein product: CASSLLQSNYGYTF.

This clonotype was observed many times. The chain combines TRBV28 with TRBJ2-2, with D perhaps matching TRBD1 (6 bases). Trimming pared 5 bases from V and 0 bases from J, leaving 16 bases between. This CDR3 has 17 residues. Germline V CDR1 and CDR2: MDHEN, SYDVKM. The CDR3 loop reads CASSHLRGPTNTGELFF. The CDR3 nucleotides are TGTGCCAGCAGTCACCTCAGGGGCCCGACGAACACCGGGGAGCTGTTTTTT.

This clonotype occurred a few times. This chain uses TRBV9 with TRBJ2-1; TRBD1 matches at 7 bases. V lost 2 bases to trimming and J lost 5 bases; unmatched junction nucleotides: 4. Germline-derived CDR1 and CDR2 are SGDLS and YYNGEE. The CDR3 totals 14 residues. The CDR3 here is CASSVRGQNNEQFF. For the CDR3, the DNA is TGTGCCAGCAGCGTGAGGGGACAGAACAATGAGCAGTTCTTC.

This clonotype came up many times. The rearrangement links TRBV28 to TRBJ1-3; perhaps TRBD1 as D (6 bases). The CDR3 spans 15 residues. Trimming removed 2 bases from V and 4 bases from J, with 12 bases in between. CDR1 MDHEN and CDR2 SYDVKM come from the germline V gene. This CDR3 reads CASSLGGASGNTIYF. In DNA form, the CDR3 reads TGTGCCAGCAGTTTAGGGGGCGCCTCGGGAAACACCATATATTTT.

This clonotype was seen ten or more times. The chain employs TRBV4-3 and TRBJ2-5, with a possible D match to TRBD1 (6 bases). This CDR3 has 15 amino acids. The ends were cut back, 0 bases at V and 5 bases at J, with 13 bases in the middle. Germline V CDR1 and CDR2: LGHNA, YSLEER. The CDR3 protein is CASSQDITGWETQYF. The CDR3 DNA follows: TGCGCCAGCAGCCAAGATATTACAGGGTGGGAGACCCAGTACTTC.

The sample holds a few counts of this clonotype. V is TRBV7-3 and J is TRBJ1-6; D uncertain. The CDR3 loop spans 13 amino acids. With 2 bases removed from V and 7 bases from J, the gap between germline ends came to 6 bases. CDR1 and CDR2 from the germline V gene are SGHTA and FQGTGA. CDR3 nucleotides: TGTGCCAGCAGCTTATCAGCCAATTCACCCCTCCACTTT. This translates into CASSLSANSPLHF. Full variable domain (rest looked up from reference TRBV7-3 and TRBJ1-6): GAGVSQTPSNKVTEKGKYVELRCDPISGHTALYWYRQSLGQGPEFLIYFQGTGAADDSGLPNDRFFAVRPEGSVSTLKIQRTERGDSAVYLCASSLSANSPLHFGNGTRLTVT.

This clonotype was counted ten times or more. V and J are TRBV4-3 and TRBJ2-7; D not resolved. The germline V and J ends were trimmed by 0 bases and 4 bases, with 10 bases remaining between them. CDR3 size: 14 residues. The germline V gene encodes CDR1 LGHNA and CDR2 YSLEER. CDR3 region: CASSQDTRGYEQYF. The CDR3 DNA is TGCGCCAGCAGCCAAGACACACGAGGATACGAGCAGTACTTC.

The gene calls are TRBV6-1 and TRBJ2-1, with a possible D match to TRBD2 (6 bases). CDR1 is MNHNS, CDR2 SASEGT, per germline. The V and J ends lost 4 bases and 0 bases respectively, with 13 bases between them. This CDR3 has 16 residues. Written as DNA, the CDR3 is TGTGCCAGCAGTGGATATAGCGGCGCCTCCTACAATGAGCAGTTCTTC. It specifies CASSGYSGASYNEQFF.

This clonotype was seen only a few times. The rearrangement uses TRBV20-1 and TRBJ1-2; no firm D call. V was shortened by 2 bases and J by 0 bases, with 7 bases between the two germline ends. This CDR3 comprises 13 residues. The germline V gene encodes CDR1 DFQATT and CDR2 SNEGSKA (reference sequence). CDR3 coding DNA: TGCAGTGCTAGACGACACTCTAACTATGGCTACACCTTC. Protein: CSARRHSNYGYTF.

The rearrangement uses TRBV4-3 and TRBJ2-3; 10 nucleotides line up with TRBD1. V was pared by 4 bases and J by 3 bases, with 4 bases of the junction left unmatched. CDR1 is LGHNA and CDR2 is YSLEER in the germline V gene. The CDR3 has 15 residues. This CDR3 reads CASSLRDRGTDTQYF. The CDR3 coding sequence is TGCGCCAGCAGCCTCCGGGACAGGGGTACAGATACGCAGTATTTT.

The chain has TRBV7-2 and TRBJ1-2; no definite D call. This CDR3 spans 11 amino acids. CDR1 is SGHTA and CDR2 is FQGNSA in the germline V gene. V shed 5 bases and J shed 3 bases, with 4 bases lying between them. The chain's CDR3 is CASSQYYGYTF. As DNA, the CDR3 is TGTGCCAGCAGCCAATACTATGGCTACACCTTC.

Regarding this clonotype: Just one base apart from a much larger clone, this may be a read error. This chain links TRBV28 with TRBJ2-5, with TRBD2 matching 10 bases. This CDR3 region has 15 residues. Germline lookup yields CDR1 MDHEN and CDR2 SYDVKM. In DNA, the CDR3 is TGTGCCAGCAGTCGGAGCGGGGGGGCGAGGGAGACCAAGTACTTC. Its protein product is CASSRSGGARETKYF.

This chain connects TRBV20-1 to TRBJ1-2; 11 nucleotides agree with TRBD1. J gave up 3 bases and V 3 bases, and 3 bases lay outside the gene matches. Germline V gene lookup returns CDR1 DFQATT and CDR2 SNEGSKA (reference sequence). The CDR3 is 14 residues long. CDR3 sequence reads: CSARGDRGYYGYTF. CDR3 nucleotide sequence: TGCAGTGCTAGGGGGGACAGGGGGTACTATGGCTACACCTTC.

This clonotype appeared once. This chain links TRBV7-9 with TRBJ2-2, with D unclear. With 7 bases removed from V and 6 bases from J, the gap between germline ends came to 15 bases. This CDR3 comprises 14 residues. Per the germline V gene, CDR1 is SEHNR and CDR2 is FQNEAQ (reference sequence). The CDR3 region is CASNTFRVSGELFF. The CDR3, as DNA: TGTGCCAGCAACACCTTTCGGGTGTCCGGGGAGCTGTTTTTT.

This clonotype was seen more than once but under ten times. V gene TRBV12-3 or TRBV12-4 combines with J gene TRBJ2-5; D is unresolved. The CDR3 sequence is 12 residues long. Trimming took 6 bases from V and 5 from J, leaving 10 bases between them. As DNA, the CDR3 is TGTGCCAGCAGACGGACGGGCGAGACCCAGTACTTC. It yields the protein CASRRTGETQYF.

This clonotype was seen a handful of times. V gene TRBV5-1 combines with J gene TRBJ1-4, with TRBD1 matching over 7 bases. The trim removed 0 bases at V and 8 bases at J, leaving 4 bases unmatched. The CDR3 contains 14 residues. Germline assignment: CDR1 SGHRS and CDR2 YFSETQ. Here the CDR3 reads CASSLGQGDEKLFF. The DNA of the CDR3 is TGCGCCAGCAGCTTGGGACAGGGCGACGAAAAACTGTTTTTT.

The J gene is TRBJ1-1, the V gene TRBV7-2; D gene unclear. Trimming took 2 bases from V and 0 from J, leaving 7 bases between them. This CDR3 has 14 residues. The germline V gene has CDR1 SGHTA and CDR2 FQGNSA. The CDR3 bases are TGTGCCAGCAGCTTATTTGGGCTGAACACTGAAGCTTTCTTT. Translated: CASSLFGLNTEAFF. Complete variable domain (other parts from reference TRBV7-2 and TRBJ1-1): GAGVSQSPSNKVTEKGKDVELRCDPISGHTALYWYRQSLGQGLEFLIYFQGNSAPDKSGLPSDRFSAERTGGSVSTLTIQRTQQEDSAVYLCASSLFGLNTEAFFGQGTRLTVV.

The chain links TRBV6-6 to TRBJ2-1; no definite D call. Germline CDR1 reads MNHNY; CDR2 reads SVGAGI (reference sequence). V was trimmed by 6 bases and J by 7 bases, leaving 10 bases between them. The CDR3 runs to 12 residues. Here the CDR3 reads CASRLDANEQFF. The DNA for the CDR3 is TGTGCCAGCAGGCTGGACGCTAATGAGCAGTTCTTC.

This clonotype has more than one count but fewer than ten. This CDR3 reads CASSLSPSGGVPGTQYF. In nucleotides, the CDR3 is TGTGCCAGCAGTTTAAGTCCTAGCGGGGGGGTTCCCGGTACGCAGTATTTT. The chain combines TRBV12-3 or TRBV12-4 with TRBJ2-3, with TRBD2 matching over 12 bases. This CDR3 has 17 amino acids. V shed 2 bases, J shed 8 bases, and the junction held 11 bases outside the gene matches.

This clonotype was counted a few times. The chain has TRBV3-1 and TRBJ1-4; 8 bases agree with TRBD1. There are 14 residues in the CDR3. Germline V CDR1 and CDR2: LGHDT, YNNKEL (reference sequence). V dropped 3 bases and J dropped 8; count of bases not matched to a gene: 5. The CDR3 sequence: CASSQTGVREKLFF. The CDR3 DNA reads as TGTGCCAGCAGCCAGACAGGGGTACGGGAAAAACTGTTTTTT.

This clonotype has more than one count but fewer than ten. This chain connects TRBV7-8 to TRBJ1-5; no definite D call. The germline CDR1 and CDR2 sequences are SGHVS and FQNEAQ. The V end was cut by 3 bases, the J end by 4 bases, with 13 bases between. The CDR3 is 15 residues long. CDR3 in DNA: TGTGCCAGCAGCTTGGAACCGGGTCGGAATCAGCCCCAGCATTTT. Translating gives CASSLEPGRNQPQHF.

The rearrangement joins TRBV7-2 to TRBJ1-1; D call uncertain. CDR1 SGHTA and CDR2 FQGNSA come from the germline V gene. The CDR3 is made up of 13 amino acids. The ends were cut back, 9 bases at V and 0 bases at J, with 11 bases in the middle. CDR3 sequence reads: CASKGFMNTEAFF. The CDR3 coding sequence is TGTGCCAGTAAAGGGTTTATGAACACTGAAGCTTTCTTT.

This clonotype has ten or more counts. V gene TRBV7-2 combines with J gene TRBJ2-3; the D is unclear. The V and J ends lost 4 bases and 0 bases respectively, with 5 bases between them. The CDR3 covers 13 residues. CDR1 is SGHTA and CDR2 is FQGNSA in the germline V gene. DNA of the CDR3: TGTGCCAGCAGCTCACAGAGCACAGATACGCAGTATTTT. Translated: CASSSQSTDTQYF.

Ten or more counts support this clonotype. The CDR3 bases are TGCGCCAGCAGCCAAGACCGAAGCGGGGAGATACAAGAGACCCAGTACTTC. Protein: CASSQDRSGEIQETQYF. The genes are TRBV4-3 and TRBJ2-5, with 7 bases that match TRBD2. Germline-derived CDR1 and CDR2 are LGHNA and YSLEER. CDR3 length: 17 residues. The ends lost 0 bases at V and 2 bases at J; junction bases unmatched: 9.

The chain has TRBV6-1 and TRBJ2-7; D unclear. Germline V lookup: CDR1 MNHNS, CDR2 SASEGT. Between the trimmed V and J ends, which lost 2 bases and 3 bases, there was a span of 5 bases. This CDR3 is built from 12 residues. CDR3 loop: CASSELRYEQYV. The DNA for the CDR3 is TGTGCCAGCAGTGAACTCCGCTACGAGCAGTACGTC.

This clonotype was picked up a small number of times. The chain is built from TRBV7-9 and TRBJ1-1, with D perhaps matching TRBD1 (6 bases). The CDR3 spans 14 residues. Germline CDR1 SEHNR, CDR2 FQNEAQ (reference sequence). V lost 0 bases and J lost 3, with 8 bases in between. In DNA form, the CDR3 reads TGTGCCAGCAGCTTAGCGGCAGGGGACACTGAAGCTTTCTTT. Translating it yields CASSLAAGDTEAFF. The full variable domain, with the rest looked up from reference TRBV7-9 and TRBJ1-1, is DTGVSQNPRHKITKRGQNVTFRCDPISEHNRLYWYRQTLGQGPEFLTYFQNEAQLEKSRLLSDRFSAERPKGSFSTLEIQRTEQGDSAMYLCASSLAAGDTEAFFGQGTRLTVV.